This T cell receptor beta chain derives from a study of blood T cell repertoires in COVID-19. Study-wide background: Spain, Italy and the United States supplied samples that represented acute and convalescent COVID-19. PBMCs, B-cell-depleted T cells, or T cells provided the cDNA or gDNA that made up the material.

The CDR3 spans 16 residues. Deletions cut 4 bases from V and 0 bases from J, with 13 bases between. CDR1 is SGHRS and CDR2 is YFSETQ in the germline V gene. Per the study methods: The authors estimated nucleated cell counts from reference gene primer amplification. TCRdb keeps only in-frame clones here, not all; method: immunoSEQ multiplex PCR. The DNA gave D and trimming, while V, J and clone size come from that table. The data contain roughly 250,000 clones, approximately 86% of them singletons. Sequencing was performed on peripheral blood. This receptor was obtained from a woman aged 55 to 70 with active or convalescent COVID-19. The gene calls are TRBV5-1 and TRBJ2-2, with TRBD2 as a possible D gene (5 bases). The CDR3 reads CASSPNGIPNTGELFF. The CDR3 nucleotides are TGCGCCAGCAGCCCTAACGGGATACCGAACACCGGGGAGCTGTTTTTT.